The rows below give T cell receptor beta chains drawn from one sample of a study of cytomegalovirus exposure and HLA in healthy donors. TCRdb keeps only in-frame clones here, not all; method: immunoSEQ multiplex PCR. The sample includes roughly 130,000 clones, around four fifths of them seen just once. Specimen: PBMCs. The source is a woman aged 25 to 39 in good health and CMV-seronegative. Both conserved end residues are part of each CDR3. A D gene is named only where the DNA matches it firmly. The size entry is marked missing in some rows and otherwise reads once, few, many or a size class.

TRBJ1-3 | . | TRBV4-1 | . | TGCGCCAGCAGCCAAGATACTCGAAACACCATATATTTT | CASSQDTRNTIYF
TRBJ2-1 | . | TRBV9 | . | TGTGCCAGCAGCGTACCCCTGGGCGAGCAGTTCTTC | CASSVPLGEQFF
TRBJ1-2 | once | TRBV5-1 | . | TGCGCCAGCAGGGCCCAAACTAACTATGGCTACACCTTC | CASRAQTNYGYTF
TRBJ1-2 | . | TRBV28 | . | TGTGCCAGCGCCTCAGGGATGGGAGGCTACACCTTC | CASASGMGGYTF
TRBJ1-4 | . | TRBV11-3 | . | TGTGCCAGCAGCCTAGACTCCCCAGACAGTCCAACTAATGAAAAACTGTTTTTT | CASSLDSPDSPTNEKLFF
TRBJ1-2 | . | TRBV11-2 | TRBD1 | TGTGCCAGCAGCTTCAGGGGGTACTCTGGCTACACCTTC | CASSFRGYSGYTF
TRBJ1-2 | . | TRBV7-2 | . | TGTGCCAGCAGCTATTGGGGGGAGGCGTATGGCTACACCTTC | CASSYWGEAYGYTF
TRBJ1-1 | . | TRBV10-3 | TRBD1 | TGTGCCATCAGGGGACAGGGATTGAACACTGAAGCTTTCTTT | CAIRGQGLNTEAFF
TRBJ1-1 | once | TRBV9 | . | TGTGCCAGCAGCGTCAGGTATAACACTGAAGCTTTCTTT | CASSVRYNTEAFF
TRBJ1-2 | . | TRBV27 | TRBD1 | TGTGCCAGCAGTTTATTTCCTCCGGACAGGGCTGGCTACACCTTC | CASSLFPPDRAGYTF
TRBJ1-5 | . | TRBV4-3 | . | TGCGCCAGCAGCCAAGATTTATGGACAGCTGATTATAGCAATCAGCCCCAGCATTTT | CASSQDLWTADYSNQPQHF
TRBJ1-1 | . | TRBV27 | . | TGTGCCAGCAGTCCCGACAGCACTGAAGCTTTCTTT | CASSPDSTEAFF
TRBJ1-6 | . | TRBV10-2 | TRBD1 | TGCGCCAGCAGTTCCCCAGGGGGCGCGACCCTCCACTTT | CASSSPGGATLHF
TRBJ2-1 | . | TRBV18 | TRBD2 | TGTGCCAGCTCACCAAGGTTAGCGGGGGGGCTCGGTGAGCAGTTCTTC | CASSPRLAGGLGEQFF
TRBJ2-5 | . | TRBV11-2 | . | TGTGCCAGCAGCTTAGACGGGAAAGGGACCCAGTACTTC | CASSLDGKGTQYF
TRBJ2-3 | once | TRBV12-5 | . | TGTGCTAGTGGTTTGGTACCGGACGGACTATCTAGCACAGATACGCAGTATTTT | CASGLVPDGLSSTDTQYF
TRBJ2-3 | . | TRBV7-8 | . | TGTGCCAGCACATGGAGGGGAAACACAGATACGCAGTATTTT | CASTWRGNTDTQYF
TRBJ2-3 | . | TRBV27 | TRBD1 | TGTGCCAGCAGTTTCGACAGGGGTCGCACAGATACGCAGTATTTT | CASSFDRGRTDTQYF
TRBJ1-1 | few | TRBV12-5 | . | TGTGCTAGTGGTTGGGGGGTGAACACTGAAGCTTTCTTT | CASGWGVNTEAFF
TRBJ2-7 | . | TRBV5-1 | TRBD2 | TGCGCCAGCAGCTTCTCGGGGGGAACCTACGAGCAGTACTTC | CASSFSGGTYEQYF